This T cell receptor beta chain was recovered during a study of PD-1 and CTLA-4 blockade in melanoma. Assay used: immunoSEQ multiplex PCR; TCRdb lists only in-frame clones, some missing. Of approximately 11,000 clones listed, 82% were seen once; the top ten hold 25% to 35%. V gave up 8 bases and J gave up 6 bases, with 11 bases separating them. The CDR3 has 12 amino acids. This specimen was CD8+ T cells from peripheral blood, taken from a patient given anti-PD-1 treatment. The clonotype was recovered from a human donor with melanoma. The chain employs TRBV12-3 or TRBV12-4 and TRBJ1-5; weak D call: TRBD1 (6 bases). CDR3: CASRLGGQPQHF. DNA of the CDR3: TGTGCCAGCCGCCTAGGGGGTCAGCCCCAGCATTTT.